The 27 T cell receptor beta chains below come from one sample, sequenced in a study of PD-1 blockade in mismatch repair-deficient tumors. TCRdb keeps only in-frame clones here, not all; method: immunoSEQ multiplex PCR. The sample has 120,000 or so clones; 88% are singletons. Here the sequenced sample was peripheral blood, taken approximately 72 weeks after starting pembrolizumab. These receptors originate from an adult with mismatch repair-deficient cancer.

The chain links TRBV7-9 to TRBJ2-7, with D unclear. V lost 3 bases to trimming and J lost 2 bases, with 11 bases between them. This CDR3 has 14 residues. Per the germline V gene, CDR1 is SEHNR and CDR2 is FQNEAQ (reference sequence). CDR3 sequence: CASSFPSQPYEQYF. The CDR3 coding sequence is TGTGCCAGCAGCTTTCCAAGTCAGCCCTACGAGCAGTACTTC.

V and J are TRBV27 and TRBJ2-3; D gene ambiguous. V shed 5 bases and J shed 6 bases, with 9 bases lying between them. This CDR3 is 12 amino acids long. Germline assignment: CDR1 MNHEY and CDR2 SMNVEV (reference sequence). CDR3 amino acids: CASSDVRDTQYF. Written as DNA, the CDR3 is TGTGCCAGCAGTGACGTCCGGGATACGCAGTATTTT.

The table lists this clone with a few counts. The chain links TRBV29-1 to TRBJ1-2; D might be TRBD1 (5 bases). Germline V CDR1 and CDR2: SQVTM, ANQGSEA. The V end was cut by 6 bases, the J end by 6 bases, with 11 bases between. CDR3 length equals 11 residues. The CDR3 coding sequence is TGCAGCGTCCCACGAGGGGATGGCTACACCTTC. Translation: CSVPRGDGYTF.

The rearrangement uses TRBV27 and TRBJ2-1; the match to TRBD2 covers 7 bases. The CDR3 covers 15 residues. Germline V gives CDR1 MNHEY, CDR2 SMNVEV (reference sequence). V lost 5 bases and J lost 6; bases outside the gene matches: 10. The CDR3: CASSLSTSETNEQFF. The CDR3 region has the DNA TGTGCCAGCAGTCTTAGCACTAGCGAAACCAATGAGCAGTTCTTC.

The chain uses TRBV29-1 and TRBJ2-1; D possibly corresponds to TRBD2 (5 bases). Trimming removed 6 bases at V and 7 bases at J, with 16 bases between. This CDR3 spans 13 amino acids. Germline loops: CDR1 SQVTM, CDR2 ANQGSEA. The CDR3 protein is CSVSGGGSNEQFF. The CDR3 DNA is TGCAGCGTCTCCGGAGGCGGGTCAAATGAGCAGTTCTTC.

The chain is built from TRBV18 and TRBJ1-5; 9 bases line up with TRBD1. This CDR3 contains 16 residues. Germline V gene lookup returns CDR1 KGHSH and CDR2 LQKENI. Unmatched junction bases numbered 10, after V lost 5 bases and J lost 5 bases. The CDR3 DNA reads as TGTGCCAGCTCAGCGGACAGGGGCGGTGAGGATCAGCCCCAGCATTTT. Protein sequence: CASSADRGGEDQPQHF.

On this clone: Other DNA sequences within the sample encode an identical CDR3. The CDR3 spells CASSFGLGYEQYF. The CDR3 DNA is TGTGCCAGCAGTTTTGGCTTGGGTTACGAGCAGTACTTC. This chain uses TRBV28 with TRBJ2-7; D remains unclear. The CDR3 consists of 13 residues. The V end was cut by 3 bases, the J end by 4 bases, with 10 bases between. In germline, CDR1 is MDHEN, CDR2 SYDVKM.

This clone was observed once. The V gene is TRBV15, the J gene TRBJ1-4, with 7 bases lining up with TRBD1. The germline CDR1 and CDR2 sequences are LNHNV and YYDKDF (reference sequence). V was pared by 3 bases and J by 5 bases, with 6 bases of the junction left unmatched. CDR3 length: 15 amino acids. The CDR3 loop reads CATSRVGQTNEKLFF. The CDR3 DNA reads TGTGCCACCAGCAGGGTGGGACAGACCAATGAAAAACTGTTTTTT.

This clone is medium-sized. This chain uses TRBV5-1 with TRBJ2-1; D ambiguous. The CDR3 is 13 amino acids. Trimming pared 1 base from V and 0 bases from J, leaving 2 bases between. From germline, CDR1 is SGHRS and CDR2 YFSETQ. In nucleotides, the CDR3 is TGCGCCAGCAGCTTGCACTCCTACAATGAGCAGTTCTTC. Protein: CASSLHSYNEQFF.

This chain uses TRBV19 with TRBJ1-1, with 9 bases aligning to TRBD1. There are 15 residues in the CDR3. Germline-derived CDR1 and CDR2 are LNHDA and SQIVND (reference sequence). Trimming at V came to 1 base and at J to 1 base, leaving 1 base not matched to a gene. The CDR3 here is CASSIGQGGNTEAFF. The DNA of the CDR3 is TGTGCCAGTAGTATAGGACAGGGGGGGAACACTGAAGCTTTCTTT. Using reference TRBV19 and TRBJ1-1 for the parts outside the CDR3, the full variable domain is DGGITQSPKYLFRKEGQNVTLSCEQNLNHDAMYWYRQDPGQGLRLIYYSQIVNDFQKGDIAEGYSVSREKKESFPLTVTSAQKNPTAFYLCASSIGQGGNTEAFFGQGTRLTVV.

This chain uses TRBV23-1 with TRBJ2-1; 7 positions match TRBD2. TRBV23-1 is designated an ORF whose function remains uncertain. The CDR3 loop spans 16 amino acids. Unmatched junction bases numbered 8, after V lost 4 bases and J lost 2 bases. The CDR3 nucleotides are TGCGCCAGCAGTCGATACACTAGCGCAACCTACAATGAGCAGTTCTTC. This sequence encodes CASSRYTSATYNEQFF.

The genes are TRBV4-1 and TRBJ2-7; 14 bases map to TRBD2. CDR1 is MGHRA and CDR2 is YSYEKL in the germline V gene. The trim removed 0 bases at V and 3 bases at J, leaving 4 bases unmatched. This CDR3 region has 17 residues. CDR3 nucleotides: TGCGCCAGCAGCCAAGAAACCGGGACTAGCGGGAGCTACGAGCAGTACTTC. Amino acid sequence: CASSQETGTSGSYEQYF.

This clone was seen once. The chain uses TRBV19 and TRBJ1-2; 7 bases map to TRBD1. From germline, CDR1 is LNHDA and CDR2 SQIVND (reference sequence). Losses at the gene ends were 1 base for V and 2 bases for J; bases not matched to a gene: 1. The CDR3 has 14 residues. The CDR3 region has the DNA TGTGCCAGTAGTATAGCGACAGGGAACTATGGCTACACCTTC. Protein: CASSIATGNYGYTF.

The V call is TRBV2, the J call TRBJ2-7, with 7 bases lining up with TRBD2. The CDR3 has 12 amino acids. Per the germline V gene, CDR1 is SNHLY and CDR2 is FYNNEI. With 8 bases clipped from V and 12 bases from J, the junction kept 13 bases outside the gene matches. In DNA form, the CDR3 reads TGTGCCAGCCAGAGGGGCGGGAGAGGATGGTACTTC. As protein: CASQRGGRGWYF.

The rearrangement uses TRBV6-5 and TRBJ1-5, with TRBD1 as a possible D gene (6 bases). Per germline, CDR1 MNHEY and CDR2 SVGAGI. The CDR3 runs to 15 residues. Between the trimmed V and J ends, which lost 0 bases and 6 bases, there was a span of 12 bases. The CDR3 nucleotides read TGTGCCAGCAGTTACTCGGGGGGCTCGGGTCAGCCCCAGCATTTT. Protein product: CASSYSGGSGQPQHF.

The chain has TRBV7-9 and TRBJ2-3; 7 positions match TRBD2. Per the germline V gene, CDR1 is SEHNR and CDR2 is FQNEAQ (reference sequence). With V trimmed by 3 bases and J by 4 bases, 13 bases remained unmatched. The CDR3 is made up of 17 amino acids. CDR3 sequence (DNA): TGTGCCAGCAGCTTCCCCACTAGCGCGTCCGCTCCAGATACGCAGTATTTT. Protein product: CASSFPTSASAPDTQYF.

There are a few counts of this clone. This CDR3 is CASSYSWNTEAFF. Here the CDR3 DNA reads TGTGCCAGCAGTTACTCCTGGAACACTGAAGCTTTCTTT. This chain connects TRBV6-5 to TRBJ1-1; D is ambiguous. Germline V lookup: CDR1 MNHEY, CDR2 SVGAGI. The V gene lost 0 bases and the J gene lost 1 base, with 3 bases spanning the gap. The CDR3 has 13 amino acids.

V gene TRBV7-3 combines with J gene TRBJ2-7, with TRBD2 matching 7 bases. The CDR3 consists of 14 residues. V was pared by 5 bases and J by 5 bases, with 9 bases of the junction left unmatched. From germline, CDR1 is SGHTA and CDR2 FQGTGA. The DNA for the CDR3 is TGTGCCAGCAGCCCACTTGGCGGGAGCCACGAGCAGTACTTC. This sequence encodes CASSPLGGSHEQYF.

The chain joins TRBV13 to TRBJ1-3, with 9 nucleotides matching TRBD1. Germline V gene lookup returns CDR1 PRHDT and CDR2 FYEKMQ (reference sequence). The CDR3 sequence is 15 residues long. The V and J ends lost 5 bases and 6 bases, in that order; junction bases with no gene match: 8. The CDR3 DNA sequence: TGTGCCAGCAGCATTTCCGACAGGGGGACAAACACCATATATTTT. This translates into CASSISDRGTNTIYF.

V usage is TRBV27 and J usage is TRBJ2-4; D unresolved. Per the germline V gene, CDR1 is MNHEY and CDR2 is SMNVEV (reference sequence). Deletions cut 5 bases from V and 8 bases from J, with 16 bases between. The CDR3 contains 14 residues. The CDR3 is CASSLIESRDIQYF. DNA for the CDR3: TGTGCCAGCAGTCTAATAGAGAGCCGGGACATTCAGTACTTC.

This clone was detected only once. The CDR3 protein is CASSPRQTETQYF. CDR3 in DNA: TGTGCCAGTAGTCCTCGACAGACGGAGACCCAGTACTTC. The rearrangement uses TRBV6-5 and TRBJ2-5; maybe TRBD1 (5 bases). The CDR3 totals 13 residues. The germline CDR1 and CDR2 sequences are MNHEY and SVGAGI. The V end was cut by 9 bases, the J end by 5 bases, with 16 bases between.

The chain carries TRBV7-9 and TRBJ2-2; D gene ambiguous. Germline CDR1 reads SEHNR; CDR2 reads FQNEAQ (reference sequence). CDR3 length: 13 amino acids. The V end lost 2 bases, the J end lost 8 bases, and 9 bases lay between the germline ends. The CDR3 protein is CASSLSQAGELFF. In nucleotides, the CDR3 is TGTGCCAGCAGCTTAAGCCAGGCTGGGGAGCTGTTTTTT.

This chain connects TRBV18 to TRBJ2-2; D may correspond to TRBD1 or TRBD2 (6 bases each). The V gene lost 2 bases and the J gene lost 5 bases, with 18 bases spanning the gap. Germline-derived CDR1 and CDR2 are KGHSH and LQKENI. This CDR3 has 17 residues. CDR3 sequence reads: CASSPRGDFGRTGELFF. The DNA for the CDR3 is TGTGCCAGCTCACCAAGGGGGGACTTCGGGCGGACCGGGGAGCTGTTTTTT.

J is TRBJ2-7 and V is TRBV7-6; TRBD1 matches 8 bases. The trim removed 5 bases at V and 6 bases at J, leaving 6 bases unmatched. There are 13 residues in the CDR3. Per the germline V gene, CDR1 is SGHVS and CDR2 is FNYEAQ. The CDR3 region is CASSPWTGSEQYF. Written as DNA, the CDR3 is TGTGCCAGCAGCCCCTGGACAGGGAGCGAGCAGTACTTC.

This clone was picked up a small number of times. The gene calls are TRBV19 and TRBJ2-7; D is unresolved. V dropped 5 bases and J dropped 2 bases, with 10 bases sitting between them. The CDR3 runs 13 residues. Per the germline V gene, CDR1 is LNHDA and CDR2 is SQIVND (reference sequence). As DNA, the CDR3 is TGTGCCAGTAGTCCCTATCTCACCTACGAGCAGTACTTC. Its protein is CASSPYLTYEQYF.

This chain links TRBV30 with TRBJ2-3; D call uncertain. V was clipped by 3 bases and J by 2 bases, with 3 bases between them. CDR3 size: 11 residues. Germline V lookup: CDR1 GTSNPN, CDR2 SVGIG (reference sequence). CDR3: CAWSFTDTQYF. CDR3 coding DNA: TGTGCCTGGAGCTTCACAGATACGCAGTATTTT.

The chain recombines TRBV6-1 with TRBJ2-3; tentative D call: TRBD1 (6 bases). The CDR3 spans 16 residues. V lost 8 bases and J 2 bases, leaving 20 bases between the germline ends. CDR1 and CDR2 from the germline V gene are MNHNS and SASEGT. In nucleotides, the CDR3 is TGTGCCAGCCGTGCCCTTCCGGACAGATACACAGATACGCAGTATTTT. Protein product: CASRALPDRYTDTQYF.